These 30 T cell receptor beta chains share one sample of origin, sequenced in a study of immune heterogeneity within non-small cell lung tumors. In a multiplex PCR, 32 V and 13 J primers amplified TCR beta CDR3. Using its own MiXCR run on the multiplex PCR reads, TCRdb lists one record per CDR3 protein. The profile shows around 19,000 distinct CDR3 sequences, over 25% of them singletons. The authors used roughly 600 ng of bulk tumor genomic DNA per sample as template. Surgery yielded several widely spaced biopsies per primary tumor. These patients got curative surgery after being newly diagnosed with untreated non-small cell lung cancer. Sequencing was performed on lung tumor tissue. Receptors originate from a middle-aged man with non-small cell lung cancer.

This clonotype is medium-sized by share. The chain joins TRBV7-8 to TRBJ2-7; 11 nucleotides align to TRBD2. Trimming removed 1 base from V and 9 bases from J; junction bases left unmatched: 11. The CDR3 loop spans 16 amino acids. CDR1 is SGHVS and CDR2 is FQNEAQ in the germline V gene. The DNA of the CDR3 is TGTGCCAGCAGCTTAGAAGGGCTAGCGGGAGGTACGGTGCAGTACTTC. Its protein product is CASSLEGLAGGTVQYF.

The table lists this clonotype with many counts. The chain recombines TRBV20-1 with TRBJ2-3; 8 bases agree with TRBD1. CDR1 is DFQATT and CDR2 is SNEGSKA in the germline V gene (reference sequence). J lost 4 bases, V lost 2 bases, and 11 bases had no gene match. This CDR3 has 16 amino acids. Here the CDR3 reads CSARRFRTGQSDTQYF. CDR3 DNA sequence: TGCAGTGCTAGAAGGTTTCGGACAGGGCAGTCAGATACGCAGTATTTT.

This clonotype appeared many times. V usage is TRBV27 and J usage is TRBJ2-1; D gene ambiguous. The CDR3 covers 12 residues. Trimming removed 10 bases from V and 9 bases from J, with 16 bases in between. The germline V gene encodes CDR1 MNHEY and CDR2 SMNVEV (reference sequence). CDR3 nucleotide sequence: TGTGCCACCCCTGACTGGCGCACTGAGCAGTTCTTC. This encodes CATPDWRTEQFF.

This clonotype has only a few counts. The CDR3 region has the DNA TGCGCCAGCAGCTTAGGAAAGGGTCGGACTGAAGCTTTCTTT. Translation gives CASSLGKGRTEAFF. The chain carries TRBV5-1 and TRBJ1-1; D ambiguous. Trimming stripped 2 bases from V and 5 bases from J, with 13 bases between. The CDR3 is 14 residues long. Per germline, CDR1 SGHRS and CDR2 YFSETQ.

This clonotype was observed at least ten times. The chain carries TRBV5-1 and TRBJ2-7; D tentatively reads TRBD1 or TRBD2 (5 bases each). The CDR3 is 15 residues long. The germline V gene has CDR1 SGHRS and CDR2 YFSETQ. V lost 1 base and J 7 bases, leaving 18 bases between the germline ends. The CDR3 protein is CASSLLQSGPREQYF. In DNA form, the CDR3 reads TGCGCCAGCAGCTTGCTGCAGTCGGGACCACGGGAGCAGTACTTC.

V is TRBV4-1 and J is TRBJ2-2, with unresolved D. The CDR3 covers 12 residues. With 0 bases removed from V and 10 bases from J, the gap between germline ends came to 6 bases. Germline loops: CDR1 MGHRA, CDR2 YSYEKL. The CDR3 DNA reads as TGCGCCAGCAGCCAAGATGTTGAGGAGCTGTTTTTT. Translated, it gives CASSQDVEELFF.

J is TRBJ2-4 and V is TRBV10-1, with D possibly TRBD1 on 5 matching bases. With 9 bases removed from V and 5 bases from J, the gap between germline ends came to 11 bases. CDR3 size: 12 residues. Per the germline V gene, CDR1 is WNHNN and CDR2 is SYGVQD (reference sequence). The CDR3 nucleotides are TGCGCCAGGGGGCCGGTCCAAAACATTCAGTACTTC. Residues: CARGPVQNIQYF.

Turning to this clonotype: A much larger clone lies one base from this, so it may be a read error. V gene TRBV7-9 combines with J gene TRBJ1-5; D not certain. Trimming removed 9 bases at V and 3 bases at J, with 15 bases between. CDR1 is SEHNR, CDR2 FQNEAQ, per germline (reference sequence). The CDR3 runs 14 residues. The CDR3 bases are TGTGCCAGAAGCACCCTGTTTAACAATCAGCCCCAGCATTTT. Translation: CARSTLFNNQPQHF.

This clonotype was observed a handful of times. This chain joins TRBV20-1 and TRBJ1-4, with unresolved D. Trimming removed 5 bases at V and 4 bases at J, with 8 bases between. This CDR3 is 12 amino acids long. The V gene's germline CDR1 is DFQATT and CDR2 SNEGSKA (reference sequence). The CDR3 is CSAPRDNEKLFF. In DNA form, the CDR3 reads TGCAGTGCTCCCCGAGATAATGAAAAACTGTTTTTT.

With respect to this clonotype: A much bigger clone sits one base away, suggesting this may be a read error. The chain carries TRBV6-2 or TRBV6-3 and TRBJ1-2, with 7 bases matching TRBD1. CDR1 is MNHEY, CDR2 SVGEGT, per germline. There are 15 residues in the CDR3. Trimming removed 5 bases from V and 4 bases from J; junction bases left unmatched: 10. CDR3: CASSHRGGVSYGYTF. CDR3 nucleotide sequence: TGTGCCAGCAGTCACCGAGGGGGCGTCTCCTATGGCTACACCTTC.

About this clonotype: A much larger clone differs from this one at a single base, so this may be a read error. V usage is TRBV6-5 and J usage is TRBJ2-7; 13 positions match TRBD2. The CDR3 is 15 amino acids. Per the germline V gene, CDR1 is MNHEY and CDR2 is SVGAGI. In DNA form, the CDR3 reads TGTGCCAGCAGTTTCCGGACTAGCGGGAGTGACGAGCATTACTTC. Translation: CASSFRTSGSDEHYF.

Worth noting for this clonotype: A much larger clone differs by one base, so this may be a read error. V gene TRBV28 combines with J gene TRBJ2-7; either TRBD1 or TRBD2 may fit D (7 bases each). V was pared by 4 bases and J by 5 bases, with 18 bases between. CDR1 and CDR2 from the germline V gene are MDHEN and SYDVKM. The CDR3 has 15 amino acids. Written as DNA, the CDR3 is TGTGCCAGCAGTTCCTCGGGGGAGGGGGCCCACGAGCAGTACTTC. Residues: CASSSSGEGAHEQYF.

This clonotype counts as medium-sized. V and J are TRBV27 and TRBJ1-2, with 7 bases lining up with TRBD1. Looked up from germline, CDR1 is MNHEY and CDR2 is SMNVEV (reference sequence). The CDR3 loop spans 13 amino acids. The V gene end was trimmed by 3 bases and the J gene end by 7 bases; junction bases not matched to a gene: 5. The CDR3, as DNA: TGTGCCAGCAGTTTTAACAGGGGTATTGGCTACACCTTC. Translated: CASSFNRGIGYTF.

This clonotype was found many times. The V and J genes are TRBV24-1 and TRBJ2-5; possibly TRBD1 for D (6 bases). V was clipped by 3 bases and J by 5 bases, with 9 bases between them. CDR1 and CDR2 from the germline V gene are KGHDR and SFDVKD. The CDR3 runs to 13 residues. The CDR3 DNA sequence: TGTGCCACCAGTGATCAGGGGCGGGAGACCCAGTACTTC. This sequence encodes CATSDQGRETQYF.

To note about this clonotype: Given a much more abundant clone one base away, this may be a read error. V and J are TRBV2 and TRBJ1-6, with 7 bases that match TRBD1. V shed 6 bases and J 7 bases; nucleotides not matched to a gene: 6. The CDR3 has 14 amino acids. CDR1 SNHLY and CDR2 FYNNEI come from the germline V gene. The CDR3 region has the DNA TGTGCCAGCAGCTCACAGGGGATGAATTCACCCCTCCACTTT. Protein product: CASSSQGMNSPLHF.

Many counts were recorded for this clonotype. The rearrangement links TRBV5-1 to TRBJ2-1; D is possibly TRBD1 (6 bases). The length of the CDR3 is 15 residues. The ends were cut back, 2 bases at V and 8 bases at J, with 17 bases in the middle. The germline V gene has CDR1 SGHRS and CDR2 YFSETQ. The chain's CDR3 is CASSFTGQGYDEQFF. CDR3 nucleotides: TGCGCCAGCAGCTTTACCGGGCAGGGGTATGATGAGCAGTTCTTC.

In its sample, this clonotype was seen many times. V usage is TRBV6-5 and J usage is TRBJ1-2; 7 bases line up with TRBD1. The CDR3 loop spans 15 amino acids. Germline values: CDR1 MNHEY, CDR2 SVGAGI. After removal of 2 bases from V and 4 bases from J, the junction contained 7 bases not matched to a gene. The CDR3 spells CASSYRGGVSYGYTF. In DNA form, the CDR3 reads TGTGCCAGCAGTTACCGAGGGGGCGTCTCCTATGGCTACACCTTC.

V gene TRBV10-2 combines with J gene TRBJ2-4, with 12 nucleotides matching TRBD2. CDR1 and CDR2 (germline): WSHSY, SAAADI. CDR3 length equals 13 residues. The V segment lost 3 bases and the J segment 15 bases; nucleotides outside the gene matches: 6. The CDR3 nucleotides read TGCGCCAGCAGTGACTCCGGACTAGCGGGACGGTACTTC. It codes for CASSDSGLAGRYF.

This clonotype has a handful of counts. The chain recombines TRBV20-1 with TRBJ1-2; 7 bases line up with TRBD1. V dropped 6 bases and J dropped 4; count of bases not matched to a gene: 8. The germline V gene has CDR1 DFQATT and CDR2 SNEGSKA (reference sequence). The CDR3 is 13 residues long. CDR3 region: CSAPDRESYGYTF. CDR3 coding DNA: TGCAGTGCGCCCGACAGGGAGTCCTATGGCTACACCTTC.

The chain employs TRBV7-3 and TRBJ2-3; unclear D gene. The germline V gene has CDR1 SGHTA and CDR2 FQGTGA. This CDR3 is built from 14 residues. V dropped 1 base and J dropped 0 bases, with 5 bases sitting between them. CDR3 DNA: TGTGCCAGCAGCTTAAGTCGTAGCACAGATACGCAGTATTTT. Translating gives CASSLSRSTDTQYF.

Comments on this clonotype: Being one base from a much bigger clone, this may be a read error. The V gene is TRBV27, the J gene TRBJ2-6; D ambiguous. The CDR3 totals 15 residues. CDR1 is MNHEY, CDR2 SMNVEV, per germline (reference sequence). The V end lost 1 base, the J end lost 6 bases, and 10 bases lay between the germline ends. The CDR3 here is CASSLLVAVANVLTF. The CDR3 DNA reads TGTGCCAGCAGTTTATTGGTGGCTGTGGCCAACGTCCTGACTTTC.

About this clonotype itself: A read error may produce the germline difference seen at one junction end. V is TRBV6-1 and J is TRBJ2-1; 9 nucleotides line up with TRBD2. CDR3 length: 15 residues. CDR1 and CDR2 (germline): MNHNS, SASEGT. The CDR3 coding sequence is TGTGCCAGCAGGGCGGGAGGGACCACCTACAATGAGCAGTTATTC. It yields the protein CASRAGGTTYNEQLF.

The chain has TRBV7-2 and TRBJ2-7, with 8 bases matching TRBD2. The CDR3 spans 14 residues. V was clipped by 3 bases and J by 3 bases; unmatched bases: 4. CDR1 SGHTA and CDR2 FQGNSA come from the germline V gene. In DNA form, the CDR3 reads TGTGCCAGCAGCTTGCTCCGGGGGGGCTACGAGCAGTACTTC. The encoded protein is CASSLLRGGYEQYF.

The V call is TRBV20-1, the J call TRBJ2-3; 9 nucleotides match TRBD1. CDR1 and CDR2 from the germline V gene are DFQATT and SNEGSKA (reference sequence). V shed 4 bases, J shed 3 bases, and the junction held 5 bases outside the gene matches. This CDR3 contains 14 residues. The CDR3 loop reads CSAIGQGWTDTQYF. In DNA, the CDR3 is TGCAGTGCTATAGGACAGGGGTGGACAGATACGCAGTATTTT.

This chain links TRBV12-5 with TRBJ2-1; 10 bases agree with TRBD2. V gave up 8 bases and J gave up 1 base; unmatched junction bases: 11. The CDR3 loop spans 17 amino acids. The germline V gene encodes CDR1 LGHNT and CDR2 FRNRAP. This CDR3 is CASRGGIAGGSYNEQFF. CDR3 nucleotide sequence: TGTGCTAGTAGGGGGGGAATAGCGGGAGGTTCCTACAATGAGCAGTTCTTC.

In DNA, the CDR3 is TGCAGCGGTAGAACAGATACGCAGTATTTT. It translates to CSGRTDTQYF. The rearrangement links TRBV29-1 to TRBJ2-3; D is uncertain. The germline gives CDR1 SQVTM, CDR2 ANQGSEA. The CDR3 runs 10 residues. Trimming stripped 7 bases from V and 3 bases from J, with 5 bases between.

This clonotype was counted between two and nine times. This chain links TRBV7-9 with TRBJ2-3, with TRBD2 matching over 10 bases. V shed 5 bases, J shed 2 bases, and the junction held 10 bases outside the gene matches. The CDR3 length is 17 residues. CDR1 and CDR2 (germline): SEHNR, FQNEAQ (reference sequence). CDR3 region: CASSRRALAGFTDTQYF. The CDR3 DNA reads as TGTGCCAGCAGCCGCCGGGCACTAGCGGGATTCACAGATACGCAGTATTTT.

This clonotype was found a few times. This chain connects TRBV25-1 to TRBJ1-1; D not resolved. V gave up 3 bases and J gave up 11 bases, with 13 bases separating them. Germline V CDR1 and CDR2: MGHDK, SYGVNS. The CDR3 length is 12 residues. The CDR3 here is CASSDDGVSAFF. Here the CDR3 DNA reads TGTGCCAGCAGTGACGATGGAGTGTCCGCTTTCTTT.

Of note for this clonotype: This may stem from a read error, because a much larger clone lies one nucleotide away. The chain employs TRBV7-2 and TRBJ2-7; 7 nucleotides line up with TRBD2. Germline CDR1 is SGHTA and CDR2 is FQGNSA. This CDR3 contains 16 residues. CDR3 loop: CASSLTWGRAQYGQYF. CDR3 DNA: TGTGCCAGCAGCCTCACGTGGGGGAGGGCCCAGTACGGGCAGTACTTC.

As for this clonotype: Since a much larger clone is just one base distant, this may be a read error. CDR3 loop: CSARDVNQPQHF. The CDR3 coding sequence is TGCAGTGCTAGGGACGTGAATCAGCCCCAGCATTTT. The chain combines TRBV20-1 with TRBJ1-5; no clear D gene. Per the germline V gene, CDR1 is DFQATT and CDR2 is SNEGSKA (reference sequence). V dropped 3 bases and J dropped 4 bases, with 7 bases sitting between them. CDR3 length equals 12 residues.